These 14 T cell receptor beta chains share one sample of origin, sequenced in a study of cytomegalovirus exposure and HLA in healthy donors. PCR was performed using 60 Vbeta and 13 Jbeta primers. Sequencing used immunoSEQ multiplex PCR; TCRdb keeps in-frame clones, though not all of them. The repertoire holds roughly 140,000 clones, around 75% seen once, with about 4.5% in the top ten. Material for sequencing was PBMCs. These receptors all stem from a man aged 55 to 69 in good health and CMV-seronegative.

The CDR3 DNA reads TGTGCCAGCAGCCCCGAAAGCGGGCTGAACACCGGGGAGCTGTTTTTT. This gives the protein CASSPESGLNTGELFF. The V call is TRBV7-2, the J call TRBJ2-2, with a weak D call TRBD2 (6 bases). V lost 5 bases to trimming and J lost 1 base, with 14 bases between them. Germline assignment: CDR1 SGHTA and CDR2 FQGNSA. The CDR3 runs 16 residues.

CDR3 protein: CASSPGQGPTFNYGYTF. The DNA of the CDR3 is TGTGCCAGCAGTCCGGGACAGGGGCCTACTTTTAACTATGGCTACACCTTC. The chain carries TRBV28 and TRBJ1-2; 10 positions agree with TRBD1. The CDR3 extends over 17 amino acids. Germline trimming cut 5 bases from V and 1 base from J; bases unmatched to any gene: 10. CDR1 is MDHEN, CDR2 SYDVKM, per germline.

This clone was found a few times. This chain joins TRBV12-5 and TRBJ2-3; D not resolved. The germline V and J ends were trimmed by 1 base and 0 bases, with 8 bases remaining between them. The CDR3 has 15 residues. The germline V gene has CDR1 LGHNT and CDR2 FRNRAP. The CDR3 region is CASGLGLPSTDTQYF. The DNA of the CDR3 is TGTGCTAGTGGTTTGGGACTCCCTAGCACAGATACGCAGTATTTT.

This clone was observed a single time. V gene TRBV21-1 combines with J gene TRBJ1-1. TRBV21-1 is listed as a pseudogene. The length of the CDR3 is 16 residues. In nucleotides, the CDR3 is TGTGCCAGCAGCAAAGCGCGGGACTCCAGTAGTTCTGAAGCTTTCTTT. Amino acid sequence: CASSKARDSSSSEAFF.

This clone was recorded a few times. The V call is TRBV4-1, the J call TRBJ2-1; weak D call: TRBD1 (6 bases). V was pared by 3 bases and J by 2 bases, with 17 bases between. Germline V gene lookup returns CDR1 MGHRA and CDR2 YSYEKL. The CDR3 is 17 residues long. CDR3 protein: CASSHDPRTATYNEQFF. The CDR3 region has the DNA TGCGCCAGCAGCCATGATCCTCGGACAGCAACCTACAATGAGCAGTTCTTC.

This clone occurred once. The chain couples TRBV5-6 to TRBJ1-5; no firm D call. Germline loops: CDR1 SGHDT, CDR2 YYEEEE. Trimming cost V 6 bases and J 4 bases, with 14 bases left between them. This CDR3 has 14 amino acids. The DNA of the CDR3 is TGTGCCAGCACCGCTGCAGGAGGGAATCAGCCCCAGCATTTT. It yields the protein CASTAAGGNQPQHF.

The J gene is TRBJ2-3, the V gene TRBV19; maybe TRBD2 (6 bases). Germline-derived CDR1 and CDR2 are LNHDA and SQIVND (reference sequence). CDR3 length equals 13 residues. V shed 2 bases and J shed 8 bases, with 11 bases lying between them. CDR3 protein: CASSIWDSATQYF. The CDR3 region has the DNA TGTGCCAGTAGTATATGGGACTCAGCTACGCAGTATTTT.

This clone was seen a few times. The CDR3 region has the DNA TGTGCCACCTGGGACAGGGGGCGACAAGATCAGCCCCAGCATTTT. Translating gives CATWDRGRQDQPQHF. The chain recombines TRBV27 with TRBJ1-5; 12 bases are a match to TRBD1. V gave up 10 bases and J gave up 5 bases; unmatched junction bases: 9. From germline, CDR1 is MNHEY and CDR2 SMNVEV (reference sequence). The CDR3 covers 15 residues.

The rearrangement joins TRBV5-1 to TRBJ1-4, with 7 bases identical to TRBD1. The V segment lost 0 bases and the J segment 7 bases; nucleotides outside the gene matches: 6. Germline CDR1 reads SGHRS; CDR2 reads YFSETQ. The CDR3 has 15 amino acids. Here the CDR3 DNA reads TGCGCCAGCAGCTTGGAGGGGGCGAAGGGTGAAAAACTGTTTTTT. The encoded protein is CASSLEGAKGEKLFF.

On this clone: Other DNA sequences of this sample code for an identical CDR3. The genes are TRBV9 and TRBJ1-1; the match to TRBD1 covers 8 bases. Germline V gene sequence: CDR1 SGDLS, CDR2 YYNGEE. CDR3 length: 15 amino acids. The V segment lost 2 bases and the J segment 0 bases; nucleotides outside the gene matches: 3. The CDR3 nucleotides are TGTGCCAGCAGCGTGAGCAGGGGGCTGAACACTGAAGCTTTCTTT. Amino acids: CASSVSRGLNTEAFF.

This chain joins TRBV11-2 and TRBJ2-7; possibly TRBD2 for D (6 bases). Trimming cost V 7 bases and J 2 bases, with 21 bases left between them. The CDR3 is made up of 16 amino acids. Germline V gene sequence: CDR1 SGHAT, CDR2 FQNNGV. Here the CDR3 DNA reads TGTGCCAGCACCCTAATCGCCGGGACTGCGCCCTACGAGCAGTACTTC. Its translation is CASTLIAGTAPYEQYF.

V gene TRBV11-2 combines with J gene TRBJ1-6; D might be TRBD1 (5 bases). CDR3 size: 12 residues. Per germline, CDR1 SGHAT and CDR2 FQNNGV. Trimming stripped 5 bases from V and 14 bases from J, with 13 bases between. The CDR3 DNA sequence: TGTGCCAGCAGCACCCCTCGGGGGGCCCTCCACTTT. Residues: CASSTPRGALHF.

This chain connects TRBV30 to TRBJ2-4; D may be TRBD1 (5 bases). The CDR3 consists of 14 residues. Germline loops: CDR1 GTSNPN, CDR2 SVGIG (reference sequence). Trimming removed 5 bases from V and 1 base from J, with 12 bases in between. The CDR3 bases are TGTGCCTGGGGAGAAGGGGCTGCCAAAAACATTCAGTACTTC. The encoded protein is CAWGEGAAKNIQYF.

The gene calls are TRBV16 and TRBJ2-1; 13 nucleotides agree with TRBD2. Germline V gives CDR1 KGHSY, CDR2 FQNENV. The CDR3 length is 15 residues. Germline trimming cut 7 bases from V and 7 bases from J; bases unmatched to any gene: 7. The CDR3 reads CASTSGTSGTNEQFF. The CDR3, as DNA: TGTGCCAGCACCTCGGGGACTAGCGGGACGAATGAGCAGTTCTTC. Looking up the rest from reference TRBV16 and TRBJ2-1 gives the full variable domain: GEEVAQTPKHLVRGEGQKAKLYCAPIKGHSYVFWYQQVLKNEFKFLISFQNENVFDETGMPKERFSAKCLPNSPCSLEIQATKLEDSAVYFCASTSGTSGTNEQFFGPGTRLTVL.